This T cell receptor beta chain was sequenced during a study of STAT5B mutations in CD4+ large granular lymphocyte leukemia. Original handling: The detection floor for productive clonotype frequency was 2.59 x 10-5. Profiled with immunoSEQ multiplex PCR; TCRdb holds only in-frame clones, not every one. The V and J calls and clone size come from that table; D and trimming were worked out from the DNA. The table lists about 48,000 clones, just over 70% of them singletons, with 1.5% in the top ten. To note about this clone: Its specificity is unknown.

Findings of the study overall: Without putative leukemic clones, patient CD4-sorted repertoires remained more clonal than healthy CD4+ repertoires. No patients shared main leukemic clonotypes, though 25% to 30% appeared at low frequency elsewhere. 8/27 top patient clones versus 2/35 control clones were TRBV06-family.

Germline V gives CDR1 SGHRS, CDR2 YFSETQ. Trimming removed 0 bases from V and 5 bases from J; junction bases left unmatched: 5. The CDR3 has 15 residues. The V call is TRBV5-1, the J call TRBJ2-3; 8 nucleotides line up with TRBD2. The sample consisted of CD4+ T cells from blood buffy coats. The receptor comes from a human donor in good health. CDR3 sequence: CASSLDGGAGDTQYF. The CDR3 DNA is TGCGCCAGCAGCTTGGACGGGGGGGCAGGAGATACGCAGTATTTT.